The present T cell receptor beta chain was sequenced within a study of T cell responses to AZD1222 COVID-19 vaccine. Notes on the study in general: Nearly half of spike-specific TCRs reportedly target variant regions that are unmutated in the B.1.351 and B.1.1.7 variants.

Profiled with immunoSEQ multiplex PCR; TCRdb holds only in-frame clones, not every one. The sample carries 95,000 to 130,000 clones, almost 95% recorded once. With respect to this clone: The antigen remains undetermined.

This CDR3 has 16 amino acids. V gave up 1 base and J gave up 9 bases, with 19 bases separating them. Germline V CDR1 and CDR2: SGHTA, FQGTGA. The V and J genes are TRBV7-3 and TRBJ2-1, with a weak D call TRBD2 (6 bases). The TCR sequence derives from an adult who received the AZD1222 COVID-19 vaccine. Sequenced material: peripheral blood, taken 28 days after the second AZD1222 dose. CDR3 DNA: TGTGCCAGCAGCTTAAGGGGGGATACAACCCGGGGTGAGCAGTTCTTC. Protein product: CASSLRGDTTRGEQFF.